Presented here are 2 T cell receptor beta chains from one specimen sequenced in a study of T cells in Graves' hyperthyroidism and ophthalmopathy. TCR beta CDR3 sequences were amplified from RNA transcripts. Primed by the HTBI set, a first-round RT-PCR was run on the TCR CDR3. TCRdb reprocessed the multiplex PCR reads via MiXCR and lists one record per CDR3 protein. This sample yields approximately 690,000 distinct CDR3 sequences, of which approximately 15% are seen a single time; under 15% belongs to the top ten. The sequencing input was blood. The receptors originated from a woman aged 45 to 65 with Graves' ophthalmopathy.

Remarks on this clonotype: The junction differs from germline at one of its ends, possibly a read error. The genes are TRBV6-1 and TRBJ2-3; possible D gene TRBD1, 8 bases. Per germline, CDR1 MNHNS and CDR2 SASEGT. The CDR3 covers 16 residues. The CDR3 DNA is TGTGCCAGCAGTAACGCAGGGGGCGGGGGCACAGATACACAGTATTTT. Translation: CASSNAGGGGTDTQYF.

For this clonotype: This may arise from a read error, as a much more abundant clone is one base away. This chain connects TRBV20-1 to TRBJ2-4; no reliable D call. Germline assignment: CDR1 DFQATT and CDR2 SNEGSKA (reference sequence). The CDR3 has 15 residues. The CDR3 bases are TGCAATGCTCTAAACCCACTTAAAGCCAAAAACATTCAGTACTTC. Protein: CNALNPLKAKNIQYF.